The 21 T cell receptor beta chains below come from one sample, sequenced in a study of blood T cell repertoires in COVID-19. Only in-frame clones appear in the TCRdb table, and some are missing; sequencing was by immunoSEQ multiplex PCR. The data show under 250,000 clones, with roughly 85% seen just once and 3.6% held by the top ten. Sequenced material: peripheral blood. These receptors all stem from a woman of 80 years or more with acute or convalescent COVID-19.

The chain couples TRBV16 to TRBJ1-5; no clear D gene. This CDR3 spans 14 amino acids. The V end lost 5 bases, the J end lost 5 bases, and 13 bases lay between the germline ends. The V gene's germline CDR1 is KGHSY and CDR2 FQNENV. CDR3: CASSKGLRDQPQHF. As DNA, the CDR3 is TGTGCCAGCAGCAAAGGACTGAGAGATCAGCCCCAGCATTTT.

This chain joins TRBV6-2 or TRBV6-3 and TRBJ2-5, with TRBD2 matching over 7 bases. Looked up from germline, CDR1 is MNHEY and CDR2 is SVGEGT. The V segment lost 6 bases and the J segment 0 bases; nucleotides outside the gene matches: 4. The CDR3 contains 14 residues. The CDR3 protein is CASSSGAYQETQYF. The CDR3 nucleotides read TGTGCCAGCAGCAGCGGGGCCTACCAAGAGACCCAGTACTTC.

The chain is built from TRBV24-1 and TRBJ2-3; 13 bases fit TRBD2. The CDR3 is 18 amino acids. With 7 bases clipped from V and 4 bases from J, the junction kept 13 bases outside the gene matches. CDR1 is KGHDR, CDR2 SFDVKD, per germline. CDR3 protein: CATSSTSGGAGGSDTQYF. In DNA form, the CDR3 reads TGTGCCACCAGCAGCACTAGCGGGGGGGCCGGGGGTTCAGATACGCAGTATTTT.

This clone was seen a few times. The chain joins TRBV5-5 to TRBJ1-3; maybe TRBD1 (6 bases). There are 16 residues in the CDR3. Germline CDR1 SGHKS, CDR2 YYEKEE (reference sequence). V shed 0 bases and J shed 0 bases, with 10 bases lying between them. The CDR3 DNA reads TGTGCCAGCAGCTTGGGGTCAGGGGACTCTGGAAACACCATATATTTT. Encoded protein: CASSLGSGDSGNTIYF.

This clone was picked up one time. The chain carries TRBV19 and TRBJ2-7; D perhaps matches TRBD1 (5 bases). Trimming removed 6 bases at V and 2 bases at J, with 5 bases between. The length of the CDR3 is 11 residues. Germline CDR1 and CDR2: LNHDA and SQIVND (reference sequence). The DNA for the CDR3 is TGTGCCAGTAGACAGGCCTACGAGCAGTACTTC. Its translation: CASRQAYEQYF.

The chain is built from TRBV28 and TRBJ2-7, with TRBD2 as a possible D gene (6 bases). The CDR3 covers 13 residues. The germline gives CDR1 MDHEN, CDR2 SYDVKM. V gave up 2 bases and J gave up 8 bases, with 13 bases separating them. The CDR3, as DNA: TGTGCCAGCAGTTTAGAGGCAGGGAGGAAGCAGTACTTC. The encoded protein is CASSLEAGRKQYF.

This chain uses TRBV5-6 with TRBJ2-3, with a possible D match to TRBD1 (7 bases). Trimming removed 4 bases from V and 5 bases from J, with 17 bases in between. CDR1 SGHDT and CDR2 YYEEEE come from the germline V gene. This CDR3 is 15 amino acids long. Here the CDR3 reads CASSPPSGGRDTQYF. The CDR3 bases are TGTGCCAGCAGCCCCCCGTCAGGGGGGAGAGATACGCAGTATTTT.

The chain couples TRBV2 to TRBJ1-4, with D unclear. V lost 5 bases to trimming and J lost 7 bases, with 5 bases between them. Germline loops: CDR1 SNHLY, CDR2 FYNNEI. This CDR3 contains 11 residues. The CDR3 sequence is CASSFREKLFF. The CDR3 DNA is TGTGCCAGCAGTTTCCGTGAAAAACTGTTTTTT.

This clone was recorded only once. V usage is TRBV5-4 and J usage is TRBJ1-3; D possibly corresponds to TRBD1 (6 bases). The V end was cut by 4 bases, the J end by 4 bases, with 12 bases between. CDR3 size: 14 residues. Germline loops: CDR1 SGHNT, CDR2 YYREEE (reference sequence). The CDR3 nucleotides are TGTGCCAGCAGCCCGGGACAAGCGGGAAACACCATATATTTT. It yields the protein CASSPGQAGNTIYF.

CDR3 region: CASSQDMWGGRETQYF. The CDR3, as DNA: TGTGCCAGCAGCCAAGATATGTGGGGGGGCCGAGAGACCCAGTACTTC. The chain links TRBV3-1 (or the pseudogene TRBV3-2) to TRBJ2-5; tentative D call: TRBD2 (7 bases). Germline V lookup: CDR1 LGHDT, CDR2 YNNKEL (reference sequence). This CDR3 spans 16 amino acids. The V end was cut by 0 bases, the J end by 4 bases, with 15 bases between.

This chain uses TRBV19 with TRBJ1-2, with 8 bases identical to TRBD1. V shed 9 bases, J shed 6 bases, and the junction held 3 bases outside the gene matches. This CDR3 contains 11 residues. Germline V lookup: CDR1 LNHDA, CDR2 SQIVND (reference sequence). The CDR3 sequence: CASWTGNGYTF. CDR3 bases: TGTGCCAGCTGGACAGGGAATGGCTACACCTTC.

This clone was seen a handful of times. The chain has TRBV18 and TRBJ2-3; 7 nucleotides line up with TRBD2. Germline CDR1 KGHSH, CDR2 LQKENI. The CDR3 extends over 15 amino acids. After removal of 5 bases from V and 0 bases from J, the junction contained 5 bases not matched to a gene. CDR3 sequence reads: CASSTLAASTDTQYF. CDR3 bases: TGTGCCAGCTCAACCCTAGCGGCTAGCACAGATACGCAGTATTTT.

This clone has just one count. This sequence joins TRBV19 and TRBJ1-2; TRBD1 matches 7 bases. J was trimmed by 6 bases and V by 5 bases; bases with no gene match: 12. The CDR3 has 15 amino acids. Germline CDR1 is LNHDA and CDR2 is SQIVND (reference sequence). The CDR3 loop reads CASSLSHRGLDGYTF. CDR3 DNA: TGTGCCAGTAGTCTTTCCCACAGGGGACTGGATGGCTACACCTTC.

This chain uses TRBV15 with TRBJ1-1; D may be TRBD1 (6 bases). Trimming shortened V by 3 bases and J by 0 bases, and 8 bases separated the two germline ends. Per germline, CDR1 LNHNV and CDR2 YYDKDF (reference sequence). The CDR3 is 14 residues long. Here the CDR3 reads CATSRGQLNTEAFF. CDR3 bases: TGTGCCACCAGCAGGGGACAATTGAACACTGAAGCTTTCTTT.

The J gene is TRBJ2-6, the V gene TRBV12-5; D might be TRBD1 (6 bases). Deletions cut 1 base from V and 14 bases from J, with 21 bases between. Germline V gene lookup returns CDR1 LGHNT and CDR2 FRNRAP. The CDR3 is 16 residues long. The CDR3 coding sequence is TGTGCTAGTGGTTTGGAGAATTTGCAGGGGCGTTCCCTCCTGACTTTC. It codes for CASGLENLQGRSLLTF.

The CDR3 reads CASSQSSRDFYEQYF. The DNA for the CDR3 is TGCGCCAGCAGCCAAAGTTCCAGGGACTTCTACGAGCAGTACTTC. The chain carries TRBV4-1 and TRBJ2-7, with a tentative D call TRBD2 (6 bases). This CDR3 region has 15 residues. Germline assignment: CDR1 MGHRA and CDR2 YSYEKL. V gave up 2 bases and J gave up 3 bases, with 14 bases separating them.

This sequence joins TRBV29-1 and TRBJ1-5; TRBD1 aligns across 9 bases. The trim removed 7 bases at V and 4 bases at J, leaving 5 bases unmatched. Germline CDR1 SQVTM, CDR2 ANQGSEA. CDR3 size: 13 residues. The CDR3 bases are TGCAGCGCAGGGACAGGGAGGAATCAGCCCCAGCATTTT. This encodes CSAGTGRNQPQHF.

A few counts support this clone. The J gene is TRBJ2-2, the V gene TRBV6-1; TRBD1 might be the D (7 bases). V gave up 3 bases and J gave up 6 bases, with 14 bases separating them. Germline lookup yields CDR1 MNHNS and CDR2 SASEGT. CDR3 length equals 15 residues. The DNA of the CDR3 is TGTGCCAGCAGTGAGGGTGGCAGGGGGGCCGGGGAGCTGTTTTTT. It encodes CASSEGGRGAGELFF.

V and J are TRBV25-1 and TRBJ1-2, with D perhaps matching TRBD1 (5 bases). V was pared by 1 base and J by 4 bases, with 10 bases between. Germline loops: CDR1 MGHDK, CDR2 SYGVNS. CDR3 length equals 14 residues. The CDR3 DNA sequence: TGTGCCAGCAGTGAATGGGGAACAGGCTATGGCTACACCTTC. Protein: CASSEWGTGYGYTF.

The chain joins TRBV5-1 to TRBJ1-2, with a possible D match to TRBD1 (6 bases). Germline lookup yields CDR1 SGHRS and CDR2 YFSETQ. Trimming shortened V by 4 bases and J by 5 bases, and 21 bases separated the two germline ends. CDR3 length: 16 amino acids. The CDR3 sequence: CASSPGGAHDAYGYTF. CDR3 in DNA: TGCGCCAGCAGCCCGGGGGGGGCTCACGATGCTTATGGCTACACCTTC. The full variable domain, rest sourced from reference TRBV5-1 and TRBJ1-2, is KAGVTQTPRYLIKTRGQQVTLSCSPISGHRSVSWYQQTPGQGLQFLFEYFSETQRNKGNFPGRFSGRQFSNSRSEMNVSTLELGDSALYLCASSPGGAHDAYGYTFGSGTRLTVV.

The chain carries TRBV7-9 and TRBJ2-1, with 11 bases identical to TRBD2. Germline V lookup: CDR1 SEHNR, CDR2 FQNEAQ (reference sequence). The CDR3 contains 15 residues. Trimming cost V 4 bases and J 4 bases; bases outside gene matches: 3. The DNA for the CDR3 is TGTGCCAGCAGCTCCACTAGCGGGGGATACAATGAGCAGTTCTTC. Protein sequence: CASSSTSGGYNEQFF.